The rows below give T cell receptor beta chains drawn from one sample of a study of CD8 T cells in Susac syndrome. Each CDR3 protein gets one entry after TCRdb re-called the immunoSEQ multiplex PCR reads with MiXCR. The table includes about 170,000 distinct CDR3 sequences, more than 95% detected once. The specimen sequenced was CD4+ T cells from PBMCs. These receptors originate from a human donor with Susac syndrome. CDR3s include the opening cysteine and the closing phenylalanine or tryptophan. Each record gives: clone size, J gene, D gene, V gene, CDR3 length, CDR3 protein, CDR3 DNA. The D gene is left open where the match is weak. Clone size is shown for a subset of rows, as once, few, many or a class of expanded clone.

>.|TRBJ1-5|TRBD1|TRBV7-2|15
CASSLFGQGNQPQHF
TGTGCCAGCAGCTTGTTTGGACAGGGAAATCAGCCCCAGCATTTT
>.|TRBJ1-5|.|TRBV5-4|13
CASSLDRDQPQHF
TGTGCCAGCAGCTTGGACAGGGACCAGCCCCAGCATTTT
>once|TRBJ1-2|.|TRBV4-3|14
CASSQENGGYGYTF
TGCGCCAGCAGCCAGGAAAACGGGGGCTATGGCTACACCTTC
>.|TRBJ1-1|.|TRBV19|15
CASRSDGSLNTEAFF
TGTGCCAGTAGGAGTGACGGATCATTGAACACTGAAGCTTTCTTT
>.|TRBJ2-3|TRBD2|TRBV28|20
CASSLSGRTRWTKNTDTQYF
TGTGCCAGCAGTTTGTCGGGTAGGACTAGATGGACGAAGAACACAGATACGCAGTATTTT
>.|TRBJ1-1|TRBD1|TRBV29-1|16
CSVAPGQSPMNTEAFF
TGCAGCGTAGCACCGGGACAGAGCCCAATGAACACTGAAGCTTTCTTT
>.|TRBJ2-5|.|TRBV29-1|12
CSVVPGQETQYF
TGCAGCGTTGTACCAGGGCAAGAGACCCAGTACTTC
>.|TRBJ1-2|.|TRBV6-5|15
CASSSQGRGNYGYTF
TGTGCCAGCAGTTCACAGGGAAGAGGGAACTATGGCTACACCTTC
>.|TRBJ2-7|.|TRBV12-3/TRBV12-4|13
CASSFPADREQYF
TGTGCCAGCAGTTTTCCAGCCGACCGCGAGCAGTACTTC
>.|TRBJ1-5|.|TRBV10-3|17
CAIARGGSRDSNQPQHF
TGTGCCATAGCCAGGGGCGGGTCACGGGATAGCAATCAGCCCCAGCATTTT
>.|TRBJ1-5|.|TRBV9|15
CASSVGVGNDQPQHF
TGTGCCAGCAGCGTAGGGGTAGGGAATGATCAGCCCCAGCATTTT
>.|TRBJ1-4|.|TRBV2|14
CASGLRQRGEKLFF
TGTGCCAGCGGGCTTAGACAACGAGGCGAAAAACTGTTTTTT
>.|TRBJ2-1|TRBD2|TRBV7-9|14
CASSLVLASNEQFF
TGTGCCAGCAGCTTAGTACTAGCGAGCAATGAGCAGTTCTTC
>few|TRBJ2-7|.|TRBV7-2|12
CASSFDRFEQYF
TGTGCCAGCAGCTTTGACAGGTTCGAGCAGTACTTC
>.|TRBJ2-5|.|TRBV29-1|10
CSVGKETQYF
TGCAGCGTTGGTAAGGAGACCCAGTACTTC
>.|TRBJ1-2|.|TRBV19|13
CASSMSGKEGYTF
TGTGCCAGTAGTATGTCTGGGAAAGAAGGCTACACCTTC
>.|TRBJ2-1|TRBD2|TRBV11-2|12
CASSFGLGEQFF
TGTGCCAGCAGCTTCGGACTAGGTGAGCAGTTCTTC
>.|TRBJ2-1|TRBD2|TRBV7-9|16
CASSRTSGRAGNEQFF
TGTGCCAGCAGCCGGACTAGCGGGAGGGCCGGGAATGAGCAGTTCTTC
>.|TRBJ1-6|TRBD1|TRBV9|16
CASSVEARQGSSPLHF
TGTGCCAGCAGCGTAGAAGCCAGACAGGGAAGTTCACCCCTCCACTTT
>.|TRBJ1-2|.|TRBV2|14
CASSGTDDSYGYTF
TGTGCCAGCAGTGGGACAGATGATTCCTATGGCTACACCTTC
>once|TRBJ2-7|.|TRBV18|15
CASSPRGTSRREQYF
TGTGCCAGCTCCCCCAGGGGGACTAGTCGTCGCGAGCAGTACTTC
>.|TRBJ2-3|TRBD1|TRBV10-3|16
CAIRTQLQGGTDTQYF
TGTGCCATCAGAACTCAACTCCAGGGGGGCACAGATACGCAGTATTTT
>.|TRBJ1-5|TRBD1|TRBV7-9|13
CASSSTGHQPQHF
TGTGCCAGCAGCTCGACAGGGCATCAGCCCCAGCATTTT
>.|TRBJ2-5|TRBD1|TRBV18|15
CASSPGQGVQETQYF
TGTGCCAGCTCACCGGGACAGGGGGTCCAAGAGACCCAGTACTTC
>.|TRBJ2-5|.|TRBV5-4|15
CASSWGQQGQETQYF
TGTGCCAGCAGCTGGGGCCAACAGGGCCAAGAGACCCAGTACTTC
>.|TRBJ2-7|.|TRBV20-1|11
CSASVDYEQYF
TGCAGTGCTAGTGTCGACTACGAGCAGTACTTC
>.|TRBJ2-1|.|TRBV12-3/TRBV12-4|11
CASSSSMKQFF
TGTGCCAGCAGTTCCTCAATGAAGCAGTTCTTC
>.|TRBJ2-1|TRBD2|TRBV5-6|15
CASSSPLAGYNEQFF
TGTGCCAGCAGCTCGCCCCTAGCGGGGTACAATGAGCAGTTCTTC
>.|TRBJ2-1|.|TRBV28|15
CASTPASGTYNEQFF
TGTGCCAGCACCCCCGCGTCGGGGACCTACAATGAGCAGTTCTTC
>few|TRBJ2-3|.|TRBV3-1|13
CASSPGGRDTQYF
TGTGCCAGCAGCCCGGGGGGCCGAGATACGCAGTATTTT